This is a list of T cell receptor delta chains from one sample in a study of delta chains in infants with herpesvirus infections. TCRdb re-processed the RT-PCR reads via CATT. The sample includes about 1,300 delta-chain clones, 8.2% seen only once; the top ten take 7% to 9%. Sequenced here: peripheral blood, sampled at time point 2 of longitudinal follow-up. Receptors were obtained from a human donor who was a Ugandan infant, either HIV-exposed or HIV-unexposed (not recorded which). CDR3s include the opening cysteine and the closing phenylalanine or tryptophan. The D gene is left open where the match is weak. Only some rows state a clone size, as once, few, many or a class for expanded clones.

J,D,size,V,DNA,CDR3
TRDJ1,-,medium-sized,TRDV1,TGTGCTCTTGGGGAAGCCTTCCCTCCGTACTGGGGACAACCCACCGATAAACTCATCTTT,CALGEAFPPYWGQPTDKLIF
TRDJ1,-,medium-sized,TRDV2,TGTGCCTGTGAAGAGATCGGGGGGTCAACTTACACCGATAAACTCATCTTT,CACEEIGGSTYTDKLIF
TRDJ1,TRDD3,large,TRDV1,TGTGCTCTTAACTCCCGGGGGCTGGGGGATACGGGCGATAAACTCATCTTT,CALNSRGLGDTGDKLIF
TRDJ1,TRDD3,large,TRDV1,TGTGCTCTTGGGGAGCCACCTTCCTACTGGGGGATACGCCATTACACCGATAAACTCATCTTT,CALGEPPSYWGIRHYTDKLIF
TRDJ1,-,-,TRDV1,TGTGCTCTTGGGGAACGGCCTTCCCCGATATTTTCGTACACCGATAAACTCATCTTT,CALGERPSPIFSYTDKLIF
TRDJ1,-,large,TRDV1,TGTGCTCTTGGGGATCTCCGGGGACCTACCGATAAACTCATCTTT,CALGDLRGPTDKLIF
TRDJ2,TRDD2,-,TRDV1,TGTGCTCTTGGGGACCTAAGCCTTCCTACAGGCCAGGGGGTGGGGGACCGCGCTTTGACAGCACAACTCTTCTTT,CALGDLSLPTGQGVGDRALTAQLFF
TRDJ1,TRDD3,medium-sized,TRDV1,TGTGCTCTTGGGGGAGGCCTTCCAGTACTGGGGGATACTCAAGCCGATAAACTCATCTTT,CALGGGLPVLGDTQADKLIF
TRDJ3,-,-,TRDV2,TGTGCCTGTGACACGTGGGGATCCTGGGACACCCGACAGATGTTTTTC,CACDTWGSWDTRQMFF
TRDJ3,TRDD3,medium-sized,TRDV2,TGTGCCTGTGATATAACTGGGGGACACGGGAGCTCCTGGGACACCCGACAGATGTTTTTC,CACDITGGHGSSWDTRQMFF
TRDJ1,TRDD3,medium-sized,TRDV1,TGTGCTCTTGGGGAACTACACCTACTGGGGGATACGGAACTCATCTTT,CALGELHLLGDTELIF
TRDJ1,-,-,TRDV2,TGTGCCCGTGACAGCTTGGGGGCTTACACCGATAAACTCATCTTT,CARDSLGAYTDKLIF
TRDJ2,-,medium-sized,TRDV2,TGTGCCTGTGACACCGTAAAAAGGGATTTGACAGCACAACTCTTCTTT,CACDTVKRDLTAQLFF
TRDJ2,TRDD3,medium-sized,TRAV29/DV5,TGTGCAGCTACCCTACGACTGGGGATAAAATTTGGCGTGTTGACAGCACAACTCTTCTTT,CAATLRLGIKFGVLTAQLFF
TRDJ1,TRDD3,few,TRDV2,TGTGCCTGTGACACGCTCACTGGGGGATCCGCTTACACCGATAAACTCATCTTT,CACDTLTGGSAYTDKLIF
TRDJ1,TRDD3,large,TRDV2,TGTGCCTGTGACACCGTCGGGGGATACGTATATGATAAACTCATCTTT,CACDTVGGYVYDKLIF
TRDJ1,TRDD3,few,TRDV1,TGTGCTCTTGGGGAACCCCCCTCCTACGACTGGGGGATTAACTTCTACACCGATAAACTCATCTTT,CALGEPPSYDWGINFYTDKLIF
TRDJ1,TRDD3,large,TRDV1,TGTGCTCTTGGGTGTGGCGTCCTTCGATACTGGGGGATTGGGACGGCCGATAAACTCATCTTT,CALGCGVLRYWGIGTADKLIF
TRDJ1,-,few,TRDV1,TGTGCTCTTGGGGAAAACGGTCCCACGGCCGATAAACTCATCTTT,CALGENGPTADKLIF
TRDJ1,-,-,TRDV1,TGTGCTCTTGGGTGTTCACGCCTCCATCCTCGACACACCGATAAACTCATCTTT,CALGCSRLHPRHTDKLIF
TRDJ1,TRDD3,large,TRAV38-2/DV8,TGTGCTTATAGTAGGGGTAGCTGGGGGATACGCAGATACACCGATAAACTCATCTTT,CAYSRGSWGIRRYTDKLIF
TRDJ1,-,large,TRAV38-2/DV8,TGTGCTTATAGGAGCGCGAGGGTCGGGCCGGGCACCGATAAACTCATCTTT,CAYRSARVGPGTDKLIF
TRDJ1,TRDD3,medium-sized,TRDV1,TGTGCTCTTGGGGAACTCCACACTGGGGGCCAGATATGGAGCGATAAACTCATCTTT,CALGELHTGGQIWSDKLIF
TRDJ1,-,large,TRDV1,TGTGCTCTTGGGGAACTGGGGCTACGTCGGACCGGTTGGGGTACCGATAAACTCATCTTT,CALGELGLRRTGWGTDKLIF
TRDJ1,-,large,TRDV1,TGTGCTCTTGGGGAACTGCCCCCCTCCCTTCCCCCGGCGGACCGGTACACCGATAAACTCATCTTT,CALGELPPSLPPADRYTDKLIF
TRDJ3,TRDD3,large,TRDV2,TGTGCCTGTGACATACTGGGGGATAGCTCCTGGGACACCCGACAGATGTTTTTC,CACDILGDSSWDTRQMFF
TRDJ2,TRDD3,medium-sized,TRDV1,TGTGCTCTTGGGGAATGGACCTACGGTCTGGGGGATACGACAGCACAACTCTTCTTT,CALGEWTYGLGDTTAQLFF
TRDJ1,TRDD3,few,TRDV1,TGTGCTCTTGGTGAACTTTGCTCCCCCTGGGGGATATACACCGATAAACTCATCTTT,CALGELCSPWGIYTDKLIF
TRDJ1,-,-,TRDV1,TGTGCTCTTGAGGATCCGCGGGGGAAGACCGATAAACTCATCTTT,CALEDPRGKTDKLIF
TRDJ1,-,medium-sized,TRDV1,TGTGCTCTTGGGGAACTTGCTGGGGACCAGGGGGCGCACACCGATAAACTCATCTTT,CALGELAGDQGAHTDKLIF
TRDJ1,TRDD3,medium-sized,TRDV3,TGTGCCTTTTCCGACTTCCTACTGGGGGATACGGTAGCCGATAAACTCATCTTT,CAFSDFLLGDTVADKLIF
TRDJ1,TRDD3,medium-sized,TRDV2,TGTGCCTGTGACGCCGTACTGGGGGATACGCCAAACTCGTACACCGATAAACTCATCTTT,CACDAVLGDTPNSYTDKLIF
TRDJ4,TRDD3,few,TRDV1,TGTGCTCTTGGGGATCCCCTCCTTCCTAACGGGACCGCCTGGGGGATACAGAGACCCCTGATCTTT,CALGDPLLPNGTAWGIQRPLIF
TRDJ1,-,medium-sized,TRDV1,TGTGCTCTTGGGGAACGCCCCTCAAATCTCACCGATAAACTCATCTTT,CALGERPSNLTDKLIF
TRDJ2,-,few,TRDV1,TGTGCTCTTGGGGAACCACCCCTTTCGATTCCTAGTGGGGTGACTGGGGAAGGTACAGCACAACTCTTCTTT,CALGEPPLSIPSGVTGEGTAQLFF
TRDJ1,-,-,TRDV1,TGTGCTCTTGGGGTCAAGGGGGGAAGCGCTTACGCCGATAAACTCATCTTT,CALGVKGGSAYADKLIF
TRDJ1,TRDD3,large,TRDV1,TGTGCTCTTGGGGATCGCTTCCACACACTCAGCTGGGGGATACGCTCGACCGATAAACTCATCTTT,CALGDRFHTLSWGIRSTDKLIF
TRDJ1,-,large,TRDV1,TGTGCTCTTGGGCCCCGGGGACGTAGCGGGGGGACCAAACGTGTGACCGATAAACTCATCTTT,CALGPRGRSGGTKRVTDKLIF
TRDJ2,-,medium-sized,TRDV1,TGTGCTCTTGGGGAATCCCTACCCATACTTCCTCCACCCCTGGGACCGACGGCTTTGACAGCACAACTCTTCTTT,CALGESLPILPPPLGPTALTAQLFF
TRDJ1,TRDD2,large,TRDV1,TGTGCTCTTGGGGCCTCCAACAACCTTCCTACGATGCTGGGGTACACCGATAAACTCATCTTT,CALGASNNLPTMLGYTDKLIF
TRDJ1,TRDD3,large,TRDV1,TGTGCTCTTGGGGAACCCAAGGGAACTGGGGGACTAGGCACCGATAAACTCATCTTT,CALGEPKGTGGLGTDKLIF
TRDJ1,TRDD3,large,TRDV1,TGTGCTCTTGGGGAAGGGGCCTACTTCGACTGGGGGGAATCGTACACCGATAAACTCATCTTT,CALGEGAYFDWGESYTDKLIF
TRDJ1,TRDD3,large,TRDV2,TGTGCCTGTGACACCGTGGTGGGCCTACGGCCCAAAACTGGGGGATACGAGAAAAAACTCATCTTT,CACDTVVGLRPKTGGYEKKLIF
TRDJ3,TRDD3,large,TRDV1,TGTGCTCTTTCACTCCTTAAGTCTGGGGGATACGCGGGGGCCTGGGACACCCGACAGATGTTTTTC,CALSLLKSGGYAGAWDTRQMFF
TRDJ1,TRDD3,few,TRDV2,TGTGCCTGTGACACCCTGGGGGATACGTACACCGATAAACTCATCTTT,CACDTLGDTYTDKLIF
TRDJ1,TRDD3,large,TRDV1,TGTGCTCTTGGGGAACTCTCCTACACTGGGGCTGGGGGATACGGAGAACTCATCTTT,CALGELSYTGAGGYGELIF